The clone carrying this T cell receptor (beta chain) showed up many times. What it recognizes is unknown. The junction does not match germline at one end; this may be a read error. The read gets to within 3 residues of the CDR3 end, and the germline J gene fills in the rest. The data are from a study of T cell clonality in common variable immunodeficiency. Study-level points and caveats: Patient heterogeneity in the CVID cohort limited correlations between repertoire features and clinical complications. CVID subjects had higher TCRbeta clonality than healthy controls, most marked in about a third. CVID subjects shared fewer TCRbeta clones than healthy controls did. T cell subpopulation sequencing would be needed to explain CVID clonality.

Libraries were prepared by immunoSEQ multiplex PCR; TCRdb keeps only in-frame clonotypes and omits some of them. There are around 42,000 clones in the sample, none observed a single time. This CDR3 comprises 14 residues. Germline V gives CDR1 SGHTA, CDR2 FQGNSA. The chain employs TRBV7-2 and TRBJ1-3; a weak D match, TRBD1 (6 bases). The sequence came from a person aged 18-69 years in good health. Specimen: peripheral blood mononuclear cells. This chain's CDR3 is CASTLGGGLDTIYF. Partial CDR3 DNA: TGTGCCAGCACCTTAGGAGGGGGTCTTGACACC. Using reference TRBV7-2 and TRBJ1-3 for the parts outside the CDR3, the full variable domain is GAGVSQSPSNKVTEKGKDVELRCDPISGHTALYWYRQSLGQGLEFLIYFQGNSAPDKSGLPSDRFSAERTGGSVSTLTIQRTQQEDSAVYLCASTLGGGLDTIYFGEGSWLTVV.